The entry that follows covers one T cell receptor beta chain sequence. This clonotype has a handful of counts. Its antigen remains unidentified. No qualities accompany the bases; no much larger clone lies one base away. The germline V gene (reference sequence) specifies LNHDA as CDR1 and SQIVND as CDR2. V gives up 5 bases and J gives up 0 bases, and the segment between their germline ends measures 19 bases. CDR3 length: 17 amino acids, cysteine to phenylalanine. The CDR3 DNA has 51 bases and is translated from base 1. This entry belongs to a study of T cells after yellow fever vaccination (dated by TCRdb to the late 2010s). Some background on the complete study: The SMART-Seq v4 Ultra Low Input RNA kit was used to prepare libraries from fractions with low cell numbers. To follow T-cell clones before and after primary and booster YFV17D yellow fever vaccination, bulk TCR alpha and beta repertoires were sequenced over time. Two healthy male donors, one aged 18 to 29 and one aged 30 to 40 years, were included in the cohort. Blood was drawn at multiple timepoints before and after primary and secondary immunization, with bulk PBMC replicates and cell subsets isolated.

The treatment or condition label for this specimen denotes: live attenuated yellow fever vaccine strain. Two biological replicates of bulk PBMCs were collected at each blood-draw timepoint. A standard Ficoll-Paque protocol was used to isolate PBMCs from peripheral blood. TriZol was used to extract RNA from bulk PBMCs, CD4 and CD8 fractions, and dextramer-positive and dextramer-negative fractions. The paper's findings and limits, for the study overall: The secondary T-cell response was weaker than the primary response but faster, peaking on day 5 instead of day 15. A small fraction of clonotypes showed up in both the CD4 and CD8 compartments, probably as a result of convergent recombination. Most clones expanded after primary vaccination (around 96% of CD4 and 88% of CD8) were re-detected after the booster, suggesting that broad memory maintenance occurred. Because the study included only a couple of donors, the extent to which the findings can be generalized is limited. Computational filtering was needed because FACS-sorted repertoires could contain abundant contaminating clonotypes from the bulk population.

TCR cDNA was synthesized by 5'RACE template switching, which introduced a universal primer site and unique molecular identifiers. Priming of cDNA synthesis was performed from both the TCR alpha and TCR beta constant segments. Library amplification involved two PCR steps, and the second step added sample barcodes and sequencing adapters. Sequencing of the libraries was done on either Illumina HiSeq 2500 (2x100 bp) or NovaSeq (2x150 bp). On the study's bioinformatics: MIGEC handled demultiplexing of reads and collapsing into UMI consensus sequences, while MiXCR performed V(D)J alignment. Clonotypes responding to the vaccine were identified with edgeR on replicate PBMC samples, with the criteria of FDR below 0.01 and a log2 fold change above 5 up to day 15. Each bulk clonotype was labeled CD4 or CD8 based on which sequenced repertoire, CD4 or CD8, contained the clonotype at higher abundance. In-frame beta chains were kept once TCRdb had trimmed the public reads at Q25 with fastp and called clones with MiXCR. Under each unique CDR3 protein, matching rows form one entry showing the most common genes and DNA. None of the V and J calls come from the authors' own analysis; TCRdb made them. The sample has about 300,000 distinct CDR3 sequences on record, around 7.3% of them singletons. The top ten hold roughly 19% of the sample.

The origin of this receptor is a man between 18 and 29 years old who received the YFV17D yellow fever vaccine. The source material was PBMCs, sampled around 45 days after the first yellow fever vaccination. Recombination linked TRBV19 to TRBJ1-1; no D gene can be assigned with confidence. CDR3 loop: CASSWTHDGGMNTEAFF. In nucleotides, the sequence is TGTGCCAGTAGTTGGACCCATGACGGCGGGATGAACACTGAAGCTTTCTTT.